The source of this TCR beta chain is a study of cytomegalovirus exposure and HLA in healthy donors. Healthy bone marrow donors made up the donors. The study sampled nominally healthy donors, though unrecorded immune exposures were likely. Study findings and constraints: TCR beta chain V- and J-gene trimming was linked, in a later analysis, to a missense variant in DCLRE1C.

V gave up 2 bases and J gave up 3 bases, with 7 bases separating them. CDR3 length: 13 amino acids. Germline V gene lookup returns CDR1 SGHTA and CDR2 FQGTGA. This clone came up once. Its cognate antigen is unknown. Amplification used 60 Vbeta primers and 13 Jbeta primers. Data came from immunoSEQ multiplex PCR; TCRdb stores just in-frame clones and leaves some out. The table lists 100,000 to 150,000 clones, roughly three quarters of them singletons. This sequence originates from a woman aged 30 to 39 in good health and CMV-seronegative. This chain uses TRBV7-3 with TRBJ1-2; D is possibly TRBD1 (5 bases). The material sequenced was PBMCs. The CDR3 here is CASSLSRDYGYTF. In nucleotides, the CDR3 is TGTGCCAGCAGCTTATCCAGGGACTATGGCTACACCTTC.